Presented here are 7 T cell receptor beta chains from one specimen sequenced in a study of T cell repertoires in cytomegalovirus infection. Which antigens these TCRs recognize remains unknown. TCRdb called the reads again in MiXCR, with one record for every CDR3 protein. The sample carries 750,000 to 900,000 distinct CDR3 sequences, about 28% recorded once. Sequencing was performed on cultured CD8+ T cells from PBMCs, taken from culture after CMV antigen stimulation. Every receptor here comes from a human donor in good health (CMV status not recorded). Some clones in this sample may be carry-over from other donors' samples.

The sample holds a few counts of this clonotype. At one end the junction does not follow the germline gene, possibly because of a read error. The rearrangement uses TRBV25-1 and TRBJ2-4; D is tentatively TRBD1 or TRBD2 (6 bases each). Germline loops: CDR1 MGHDK, CDR2 SYGVNS. CDR3 length: 17 residues. In nucleotides, the CDR3 is TGTGCCAGCAGATCGGCCGGGGGCCCGGGGGCCAAACACATTCAGTACTTC. Translating it yields CASRSAGGPGAKHIQYF. Full variable domain (missing parts from reference TRBV25-1 and TRBJ2-4): EADIYQTPRYLVIGTGKKITLECSQTMGHDKMYWYQQDPGMELHLIHYSYGVNSTEKGDLSSESTVSRIRTEHFPLTLESARPSHTSQYLCASRSAGGPGAKHIQYFGAGTRLSVL.

This clonotype was observed a few times. The J gene is TRBJ1-6, the V gene TRBV4-2; 8 positions match TRBD1. Germline CDR1 is LGHNA and CDR2 is YNFKEQ. CDR3 size: 16 residues. The V and J ends lost 0 bases and 5 bases, in that order; junction bases with no gene match: 3. The chain's CDR3 is CASSQDRGQDNSPLHF. The CDR3, as DNA: TGTGCCAGCAGCCAAGATAGGGGACAGGATAATTCACCCCTCCACTTT.

The rearrangement joins TRBV6-1 to TRBJ2-7, with D possibly being TRBD1 (5 bases). The CDR3 sequence is 12 residues long. Germline-derived CDR1 and CDR2 are MNHNS and SASEGT. V dropped 7 bases and J dropped 0 bases, with 7 bases sitting between them. CDR3 loop: CASIDSSYEQYF. Written as DNA, the CDR3 is TGTGCCAGCATTGACAGCTCCTACGAGCAGTACTTC.

The V and J genes are TRBV9 and TRBJ2-3; 10 bases fit TRBD2. The germline V gene has CDR1 SGDLS and CDR2 YYNGEE. The CDR3 sequence is 18 residues long. V trimming: 0 bases; J trimming: 0 bases; junction bases outside the gene matches: 7. This chain's CDR3 is CASSVEAGGYLSTDTQYF. CDR3 DNA sequence: TGTGCCAGCAGCGTAGAAGCGGGGGGGTACCTTAGCACAGATACGCAGTATTTT.

The chain carries TRBV2 and TRBJ1-4, with D tentatively TRBD1 (6 bases). CDR3 length equals 16 residues. CDR1 is SNHLY, CDR2 FYNNEI, per germline. Trimming removed 10 bases at V and 5 bases at J, with 23 bases between. The chain's CDR3 is CATFWADSPKNEKLFF. CDR3 bases: TGTGCCACCTTTTGGGCGGACAGCCCTAAAAATGAAAAACTGTTTTTT.

This chain joins TRBV2 and TRBJ2-7; the D gene could be TRBD1 or TRBD2 (5 bases each). Germline V gene sequence: CDR1 SNHLY, CDR2 FYNNEI. The V end lost 8 bases, the J end lost 1 base, and 12 bases lay between the germline ends. The CDR3 totals 13 residues. CDR3 sequence (DNA): TGTGCCAGCGGGGGAGACACTTCCTACGAGCAGTACGTC. Translation: CASGGDTSYEQYV.

This clonotype was found a few times. CDR3 sequence (DNA): TGTGCCAGCAGCTCCCCCGGGGCCATTAATGAAAAACTGTTTTTT. Translating it yields CASSSPGAINEKLFF. The gene calls are TRBV11-2 and TRBJ1-4, with D possibly being TRBD1 (5 bases). Trimming took off 4 bases at V and 4 bases at J, with 13 bases between the two ends. Germline loops: CDR1 SGHAT, CDR2 FQNNGV. This CDR3 region has 15 residues.